Listed below are T cell receptor beta chains from one sample, sequenced in a study of T cell responses to AZD1222 COVID-19 vaccine. Generated by immunoSEQ multiplex PCR, the TCRdb table keeps only in-frame clones and is missing some. The table has under 100,000 clones, roughly 88% seen once. The starting material was peripheral blood, obtained on day 0 of AZD1222 vaccination. These TCRs come from an adult in good health. CDR3s include the opening cysteine and the closing phenylalanine or tryptophan. The D gene is left open where the match is weak. Where a row states a size, it is once, few, many or the class of an expanded clone; other rows omit it.

J gene	clone size	D gene	V gene	CDR3 protein	CDR3 DNA
TRBJ1-6	.	TRBD1	TRBV27	CASSTGQGWQPLHF	TGTGCCAGCAGTACGGGACAGGGTTGGCAACCCCTCCACTTT
TRBJ2-1	.	.	TRBV13	CASSFRVGANEQFF	TGTGCCAGCAGCTTCAGGGTAGGGGCCAATGAGCAGTTCTTC
TRBJ1-5	.	.	TRBV2	CASATRTDHHSNQPQHF	TGTGCCAGCGCGACACGGACGGACCACCATAGCAATCAGCCCCAGCATTTT
TRBJ2-1	.	TRBD2	TRBV5-1	CASSLYGLATPQGEQFF	TGCGCCAGCAGCCTATATGGACTAGCGACCCCTCAAGGAGAGCAGTTCTTC
TRBJ1-5	once	.	TRBV9	CASSALGGQPQHF	TGTGCCAGCAGCGCCCTCGGGGGTCAGCCCCAGCATTTT
TRBJ1-5	.	.	TRBV6-1	CASKGGNQPQHF	TGTGCCAGCAAGGGGGGCAATCAGCCCCAGCATTTT
TRBJ1-2	.	.	TRBV19	CASNREGYGYTF	TGTGCCAGTAACAGGGAGGGGTATGGCTACACCTTC
TRBJ1-5	.	TRBD1	TRBV7-9	CASSYSGTGENQPQHF	TGTGCCAGCAGCTATTCCGGGACAGGGGAGAATCAGCCCCAGCATTTT
TRBJ2-7	.	.	TRBV6-5	CASSPRVSYEQYF	TGTGCCAGCAGTCCCCGGGTTTCCTACGAGCAGTACTTC
TRBJ1-2	.	TRBD1	TRBV27	CASSQIDRGGYTF	TGTGCCAGCAGTCAAATCGACAGGGGAGGCTACACCTTC
TRBJ1-6	few	.	TRBV14	CASSQTGGSRPLHF	TGTGCCAGCAGCCAGACGGGTGGATCGCGGCCCCTCCACTTT
TRBJ2-7	.	TRBD1	TRBV6-2/TRBV6-3	CASSSSQGAVYEQYF	TGTGCCAGCAGTTCCTCCCAGGGGGCGGTATACGAGCAGTACTTC
TRBJ1-6	few	TRBD1	TRBV5-5	CASSLVQGNSPLHF	TGTGCCAGCAGCTTGGTACAGGGGAATTCACCCCTCCACTTT
TRBJ2-2	few	.	TRBV6-6	CASSRTLENTGELFF	TGTGCCAGCAGTCGAACCTTAGAGAACACCGGGGAGCTGTTTTTT
TRBJ1-1	.	.	TRBV7-2	CASSFYLEQGNTEAFF	TGTGCCAGCAGCTTCTATTTGGAGCAGGGAAACACTGAAGCTTTCTTT
TRBJ1-2	.	TRBD1	TRBV7-2	CASSSPTGIYGYTF	TGTGCCAGCAGCTCTCCGACAGGGATCTATGGCTACACCTTC
TRBJ1-6	.	TRBD1	TRBV5-1	CASSSGQGADSPLHF	TGCGCCAGCAGCTCTGGACAGGGGGCGGATTCACCCCTCCACTTT
TRBJ2-3	once	.	TRBV14	CASSQGSGTLYF	TGTGCCAGCAGCCAAGGTAGCGGTACGTTATATTTT
TRBJ2-7	.	.	TRBV5-1	CASSLGRDTAFEQYF	TGCGCCAGCAGCTTGGGCCGGGACACCGCCTTCGAGCAGTACTTC
TRBJ1-2	.	TRBD1	TRBV28	CASKRTGILYGYTF	TGTGCCAGCAAAAGGACAGGGATCCTCTATGGCTACACCTTC
TRBJ2-7	.	.	TRBV4-2	CASSQVQGSVYEQYF	TGTGCCAGCAGCCAAGTCCAGGGGAGCGTCTACGAGCAGTACTTC
TRBJ2-5	once	TRBD1	TRBV11-3	CASSSDRGDQETQYF	TGTGCCAGCAGCTCCGACAGGGGGGACCAAGAGACCCAGTACTTC
TRBJ2-7	.	TRBD1	TRBV7-2	CASSPGQGREQYF	TGTGCCAGCAGTCCCGGACAGGGTCGCGAGCAGTACTTC
TRBJ1-1	.	.	TRBV16	CASSQTTANTEAFF	TGTGCCAGCAGCCAAACCACAGCGAACACTGAAGCTTTCTTT
TRBJ1-1	.	.	TRBV28	CASSFRLTEAFF	TGTGCCAGCAGTTTTCGGCTCACTGAAGCTTTCTTT
TRBJ1-2	few	.	TRBV19	CASRKGEYYGYTF	TGTGCCAGTAGAAAAGGGGAGTACTATGGCTACACCTTC
TRBJ2-3	.	.	TRBV19	CASSIQGRTDTQYF	TGTGCCAGTAGTATTCAGGGGAGGACAGATACGCAGTATTTT
TRBJ2-7	.	.	TRBV5-1	CASSFGGTYEQYF	TGCGCCAGCAGCTTCGGCGGTACCTACGAGCAGTACTTC
TRBJ2-2	.	TRBD2	TRBV3-1/TRBV3-2	CASSQTSGGAFGELFF	TGTGCCAGCAGCCAAACCAGCGGGGGGGCATTCGGGGAGCTGTTTTTT
TRBJ1-1	once	.	TRBV5-4	CASSLGMGTEAFF	TGTGCCAGCAGCTTGGGTATGGGCACTGAAGCTTTCTTT
TRBJ1-2	.	.	TRBV7-2	CASSLAGWGYTF	TGTGCCAGCAGCTTAGCAGGGTGGGGCTACACCTTC
TRBJ1-1	once	.	TRBV11-3	CASSLRQPYTEAFF	TGTGCCAGCAGCTTACGCCAGCCGTACACTGAAGCTTTCTTT
TRBJ1-1	once	TRBD1	TRBV18	CASSPRGQGYTEAFF	TGTGCCAGCTCACCCCGGGGACAGGGTTACACTGAAGCTTTCTTT
TRBJ1-2	.	.	TRBV5-4	CASSLEGSYGYTF	TGTGCCAGCAGCTTGGAGGGATCCTATGGCTACACCTTC
TRBJ1-3	.	.	TRBV19	CASSIGRLHSGNTIYF	TGTGCCAGTAGTATCGGAAGGCTCCACTCTGGAAACACCATATATTTT
TRBJ1-3	once	.	TRBV28	CASRDSGAPGNTIYF	TGTGCCAGCAGAGATTCAGGGGCGCCCGGAAACACCATATATTTT
TRBJ2-7	.	.	TRBV6-2/TRBV6-3	CASSYRGGGQEYF	TGTGCCAGCAGTTACCGAGGGGGGGGCCAGGAGTACTTC
TRBJ1-3	once	.	TRBV5-8	CASSLRSNSGNTIYF	TGTGCCAGCAGCCTTCGGTCGAACTCTGGAAACACCATATATTTT
TRBJ2-2	.	.	TRBV6-2/TRBV6-3	CASSSDGDYTGELFF	TGTGCCAGCAGTTCCGACGGGGACTACACCGGGGAGCTGTTTTTT
TRBJ2-1	.	TRBD2	TRBV11-1	CASSLGGGSHNEQFF	TGTGCCAGCAGCTTAGGCGGGGGGTCCCACAATGAGCAGTTCTTC
TRBJ2-2	.	TRBD1	TRBV6-5	CASINKGASTGELFF	TGTGCCAGCATCAACAAGGGGGCCTCCACCGGGGAGCTGTTTTTT
TRBJ1-3	.	.	TRBV6-5	CASSYSMGSGNTIYF	TGTGCCAGCAGTTACTCGATGGGGAGTGGAAACACCATATATTTT
TRBJ1-2	.	.	TRBV7-2	CASSFQTGIYGYTF	TGTGCCAGCAGCTTCCAGACAGGAATCTATGGCTACACCTTC
TRBJ1-4	once	.	TRBV7-9	CASSLSHRLNEKLFF	TGTGCCAGCAGCTTATCCCACAGGCTTAATGAAAAACTGTTTTTT
TRBJ2-7	.	TRBD2	TRBV6-5	CASSKRAGRNEQYF	TGTGCCAGCAGTAAACGAGCGGGGCGGAACGAGCAGTACTTC
TRBJ1-6	.	.	TRBV6-5	CASQFLYNSPLHF	TGTGCCAGCCAGTTTCTCTATAATTCACCCCTCCACTTT
TRBJ2-1	.	TRBD1	TRBV19	CASSIAGQGGNEFF	TGTGCCAGTAGTATAGCTGGACAGGGGGGGAATGAGTTCTTC
TRBJ1-1	.	.	TRBV6-5	CAVRGLTEAFF	TGTGCCGTTAGGGGGTTAACTGAAGCTTTCTTT
TRBJ2-6	.	.	TRBV18	CASSPGRSGANVLTF	TGTGCCAGCTCACCTGGCCGCTCTGGGGCCAACGTCCTGACTTTC